A single sample gave rise to the 9 T cell receptor beta chains below, sequenced in a study of shared clonotypes between healthy human individuals. Only in-frame clones appear in the TCRdb table, and some are missing; sequencing was by immunoSEQ multiplex PCR. The sample gives millions of clones, 93% of which show up once; around 0.4% is in the top ten. Sequences were obtained from naive CD4+ T cells from PBMCs. Subset reported: CD45RA+ positively selected. The receptor source for this set is a man aged 18 to 35 in good health. Some clones in this sample may be carry-over from other donors' samples.

The V and J genes are TRBV20-1 and TRBJ2-5; D might be TRBD1 or TRBD2, each matching 5 bases. V gave up 6 bases and J gave up 5 bases, with 10 bases separating them. Germline lookup yields CDR1 DFQATT and CDR2 SNEGSKA (reference sequence). This CDR3 region has 11 residues. The CDR3 is CSAAEGETQYF. Here the CDR3 DNA reads TGCAGTGCCGCCGAGGGGGAGACCCAGTACTTC.

The V gene is TRBV20-1, the J gene TRBJ2-5; no clear D. CDR1 and CDR2 (germline): DFQATT, SNEGSKA (reference sequence). With 3 bases removed from V and 4 bases from J, the gap between germline ends came to 6 bases. The length of the CDR3 is 11 residues. This CDR3 is CSASEVETQYF. CDR3 in DNA: TGCAGTGCTAGCGAGGTAGAGACCCAGTACTTC.

This chain links TRBV6-5 with TRBJ2-1; D gene ambiguous. The germline CDR1 and CDR2 sequences are MNHEY and SVGAGI. The CDR3 loop spans 15 amino acids. V was cut by 1 base and J by 3 bases, with 10 bases left in between. CDR3 in amino acids: CASSYFHKDYNEQFF. The CDR3 DNA reads TGTGCCAGCAGTTACTTTCATAAGGACTACAATGAGCAGTTCTTC.

The V gene is TRBV6-1, the J gene TRBJ2-1; D gene unclear. Germline V gene sequence: CDR1 MNHNS, CDR2 SASEGT. Deletions cut 2 bases from V and 2 bases from J, with 13 bases between. The CDR3 spans 16 residues. The CDR3, as DNA: TGTGCCAGCAGTGAATTAGGGTCAGTCGCCTACAATGAGCAGTTCTTC. Translation: CASSELGSVAYNEQFF.

The genes are TRBV4-3 and TRBJ1-4; D uncertain. V lost 5 bases, J lost 1 base, and 8 bases lay in between. This CDR3 comprises 14 residues. Germline values: CDR1 LGHNA, CDR2 YSLEER. CDR3 DNA sequence: TGCGCCAGCAGCAGCCTCGGAACTAATGAAAAACTGTTTTTT. Amino acid sequence: CASSSLGTNEKLFF.

This chain connects TRBV5-1 to TRBJ1-3; D gene ambiguous. The CDR3 spans 15 residues. CDR1 is SGHRS, CDR2 YFSETQ, per germline. Trimming removed 3 bases at V and 2 bases at J, with 12 bases between. Here the CDR3 reads CASSSYGSAGNTIYF. The DNA of the CDR3 is TGCGCCAGCAGCTCCTATGGGAGCGCTGGAAACACCATATATTTT. Full variable domain (missing parts from reference TRBV5-1 and TRBJ1-3): KAGVTQTPRYLIKTRGQQVTLSCSPISGHRSVSWYQQTPGQGLQFLFEYFSETQRNKGNFPGRFSGRQFSNSRSEMNVSTLELGDSALYLCASSSYGSAGNTIYFGEGSWLTVV.

This sequence joins TRBV28 and TRBJ2-6; D gene ambiguous. This CDR3 region has 15 residues. Looked up from germline, CDR1 is MDHEN and CDR2 is SYDVKM. Trimming pared 5 bases from V and 4 bases from J, leaving 12 bases between. CDR3 region: CASSRPVSGANVLTF. The CDR3 DNA is TGTGCCAGCAGTCGACCGGTATCAGGGGCCAACGTCCTGACTTTC.

The chain employs TRBV11-3 and TRBJ2-2, with D possibly being TRBD2 (6 bases). The CDR3 spans 15 residues. Trimming took off 5 bases at V and 3 bases at J, with 13 bases between the two ends. Germline CDR1 is SGHNT and CDR2 is YENEEA. The CDR3 region is CASSKEAGYTGELFF. CDR3 in DNA: TGTGCCAGCAGCAAAGAGGCGGGATACACCGGGGAGCTGTTTTTT. Filled out from reference TRBV11-3 and TRBJ2-2, the complete variable domain reads EAGVVQSPRYKIIEKKQPVAFWCNPISGHNTLYWYLQNLGQGPELLIRYENEEAVDDSQLPKDRFSAERLKGVDSTLKIQPAELGDSAVYLCASSKEAGYTGELFFGEGSRLTVL.

This rearrangement joins TRBV7-2 to TRBJ2-1; 8 nucleotides match TRBD2. The CDR3 extends over 16 amino acids. CDR1 and CDR2 from the germline V gene are SGHTA and FQGNSA. Trimming at V came to 2 bases and at J to 6 bases, leaving 9 bases not matched to a gene. The CDR3 coding sequence is TGTGCCAGCAGCTTACTCGGGAGGGCCGGGAGCAATGAGCAGTTCTTC. Translated, it gives CASSLLGRAGSNEQFF.